This T cell receptor (beta chain) was obtained from a study of neurological immune-mediated disorders. This clonotype was counted ten times or more. Template-switch 5'RACE cDNA synthesis added a 10-nucleotide unique molecular identifier. One entry per CDR3 protein results from TCRdb running MiXCR on the 5' RACE reads. The data show roughly 75,000 distinct CDR3 sequences, with 2% to 3% seen just once and 0.9% to 1.4% held by the top ten. Looked up from germline, CDR1 is MNHEY and CDR2 is SVGAGI. The V end was cut by 6 bases, the J end by 0 bases, with 8 bases between. The CDR3 has 13 residues. The chain uses TRBV6-5 and TRBJ1-1, with no clear D. The sequencing sample was made of PBMCs. This clonotype was sampled from a woman aged 30 to 39 with multiple sclerosis. CDR3 nucleotides: TGTGCCAGCAGCCGCGACATGAACACTGAAGCTTTCTTT. Translating gives CASSRDMNTEAFF.